These 31 T cell receptor beta chains were sequenced from one sample in a study of T cells in Graves' hyperthyroidism and ophthalmopathy. Template material for amplifying TCR beta CDR3 regions consisted of RNA transcripts. TCR CDR3 underwent first-round RT-PCR with the HTBI primer set. MiXCR, run by TCRdb on the multiplex PCR reads, gives a single entry per CDR3 protein. Of hundreds of thousands of distinct CDR3 sequences listed, 14% are singletons. The sequencing input was blood. These receptors came from a woman in her thirties or forties with Graves' hyperthyroidism.

Ten or more counts support this clonotype. The CDR3 spells CASSFFPGLAGVETQYF. The CDR3 DNA sequence: TGTGCCAGCAGCTTCTTCCCGGGACTAGCGGGAGTGGAGACCCAGTACTTC. This chain uses TRBV11-2 with TRBJ2-5; TRBD2 matches 14 bases. CDR1 and CDR2 from the germline V gene are SGHAT and FQNNGV. V lost 3 bases to trimming and J lost 5 bases; unmatched junction nucleotides: 8. The CDR3 covers 17 residues.

This clonotype was seen more than once but under ten times. The V gene is TRBV6-1, the J gene TRBJ2-2; D is possibly TRBD1 (6 bases). The V gene lost 7 bases and the J gene lost 0 bases, with 18 bases spanning the gap. CDR1 is MNHNS, CDR2 SASEGT, per germline. The CDR3 contains 17 residues. The CDR3 DNA reads TGTGCCAGCAAAAAGTCGTCCGGGACAACGAACACCGGGGAGCTGTTTTTT. Amino acids: CASKKSSGTTNTGELFF.

This chain uses TRBV27 with TRBJ2-1; 10 nucleotides align to TRBD2. V lost 6 bases, J lost 7 bases, and 9 bases stayed unmatched. Germline CDR1 and CDR2: MNHEY and SMNVEV (reference sequence). This CDR3 region has 15 residues. CDR3 residues: CASSGAGGPGNEQFF. The CDR3 region has the DNA TGTGCCAGCAGCGGAGCGGGAGGGCCTGGGAATGAGCAGTTCTTC.

This clonotype came up many times. This chain joins TRBV12-3 or TRBV12-4 and TRBJ2-3; no clear D gene. V lost 1 base, J lost 1 base, and 9 bases lay in between. The CDR3 has 15 residues. The CDR3 region has the DNA TGTGCCAGCAGTTTAGGTGCGGTTGGCACAGATACGCAGTATTTT. Protein: CASSLGAVGTDTQYF.

The chain uses TRBV19 and TRBJ2-7; D is unclear. The CDR3 totals 13 residues. V gave up 6 bases and J gave up 3 bases, with 12 bases separating them. Per the germline V gene, CDR1 is LNHDA and CDR2 is SQIVND (reference sequence). The CDR3 loop reads CASRLGPDYEQYF. CDR3 coding DNA: TGTGCCAGTAGATTAGGTCCAGACTACGAGCAGTACTTC.

This clonotype came up many times. The V call is TRBV28, the J call TRBJ2-3; possible D gene TRBD2, 6 bases. CDR1 is MDHEN and CDR2 is SYDVKM in the germline V gene. Trimming pared 5 bases from V and 1 base from J, leaving 10 bases between. The CDR3 loop spans 14 amino acids. This CDR3 reads CASSRSSGTDTQYF. In nucleotides, the CDR3 is TGTGCCAGCAGTAGATCTAGCGGCACAGATACGCAGTATTTT. Looking up the rest from reference TRBV28 and TRBJ2-3 gives the full variable domain: DVKVTQSSRYLVKRTGEKVFLECVQDMDHENMFWYRQDPGLGLRLIYFSYDVKMKEKGDIPEGYSVSREKKERFSLILESASTNQTSMYLCASSRSSGTDTQYFGPGTRLTVL.

This clonotype was detected ten times or more. J is TRBJ2-7 and V is TRBV20-1, with D unresolved. The V gene's germline CDR1 is DFQATT and CDR2 SNEGSKA (reference sequence). The CDR3 extends over 14 amino acids. CDR3 nucleotide sequence: TGCAGCGCCCGGTTGGATCAGATCTATAACGAGCAGTACTTC. It specifies CSARLDQIYNEQYF.

This rearrangement joins TRBV15 to TRBJ2-2; either TRBD1 or TRBD2 may fit D (5 bases each). Between the trimmed V and J ends, which lost 6 bases and 1 base, there was a span of 9 bases. The CDR3 contains 14 residues. Germline CDR1 reads LNHNV; CDR2 reads YYDKDF (reference sequence). CDR3 bases: TGTGCCACCAGGGGGGATGGGAACACCGGGGAGCTGTTTTTT. It is translated as CATRGDGNTGELFF.

In its sample, this clonotype was seen many times. This rearrangement joins TRBV27 to TRBJ2-1, with 13 bases that match TRBD2. The CDR3 has 20 amino acids. Germline CDR1 MNHEY, CDR2 SMNVEV (reference sequence). After removal of 5 bases from V and 8 bases from J, the junction contained 21 bases not matched to a gene. The CDR3: CASSAYRTGTSGIFTDEQFF. The CDR3 bases are TGTGCCAGCAGTGCTTATCGCACAGGGACTAGCGGGATTTTTACAGATGAGCAGTTCTTC.

This clonotype was seen at least ten times. CDR3 residues: CASSLDLSLNQPQHF. The DNA of the CDR3 is TGTGCCAGCAGCTTAGATCTTAGCTTGAATCAGCCCCAGCATTTT. The chain joins TRBV11-2 to TRBJ1-5, with D unclear. Germline V gene sequence: CDR1 SGHAT, CDR2 FQNNGV. V was cut by 0 bases and J by 4 bases, with 10 bases left in between. CDR3 length: 15 amino acids. The whole variable domain, remainder taken from reference TRBV11-2 and TRBJ1-5, is EAGVAQSPRYKIIEKRQSVAFWCNPISGHATLYWYQQILGQGPKLLIQFQNNGVVDDSQLPKDRFSAERLKGVDSTLKIQPAKLEDSAVYLCASSLDLSLNQPQHFGDGTRLSIL.

The chain recombines TRBV28 with TRBJ1-3; 10 positions agree with TRBD1. V dropped 6 bases and J dropped 5; count of bases not matched to a gene: 7. Germline CDR1 is MDHEN and CDR2 is SYDVKM. CDR3 length: 15 residues. The CDR3 reads CASRQGQGGRNTIYF. CDR3 coding DNA: TGTGCCAGCAGGCAAGGACAGGGGGGTAGAAACACCATATATTTT.

The sample holds many counts of this clonotype. The chain recombines TRBV4-1 with TRBJ1-1; D is unclear. Germline assignment: CDR1 MGHRA and CDR2 YSYEKL. With 0 bases removed from V and 4 bases from J, the gap between germline ends came to 12 bases. The CDR3 has 15 residues. CDR3 nucleotides: TGCGCCAGCAGCCAAGATCGAGGCCCTAGCACTGAAGCTTTCTTT. This encodes CASSQDRGPSTEAFF.

This clonotype showed up many times. The chain recombines TRBV2 with TRBJ2-3; tentatively, D is TRBD2 (6 bases). V lost 4 bases, J lost 6 bases, and 14 bases lay in between. CDR3 size: 14 residues. Germline V CDR1 and CDR2: SNHLY, FYNNEI. The CDR3 sequence: CASSVGAEGDTQYF. Written as DNA, the CDR3 is TGTGCCAGCAGTGTGGGCGCGGAGGGTGATACGCAGTATTTT.

This clonotype was seen ten or more times. The chain links TRBV12-3 or TRBV12-4 to TRBJ1-2; D call uncertain. The CDR3 extends over 15 amino acids. V was cut by 8 bases and J by 7 bases, with 23 bases left in between. The CDR3 loop is CASVETGSGGFGYTF. The CDR3 nucleotides are TGTGCCAGCGTTGAAACGGGTTCCGGCGGGTTTGGCTACACCTTC.

Many counts were recorded for this clonotype. The chain recombines TRBV3-1 with TRBJ1-2; 8 nucleotides align to TRBD1. The CDR3 is 15 residues long. The V segment lost 4 bases and the J segment 4 bases; nucleotides outside the gene matches: 8. Germline lookup yields CDR1 LGHDT and CDR2 YNNKEL (reference sequence). The CDR3 reads CASSRTDRGVYGYTF. As DNA, the CDR3 is TGTGCCAGCAGCCGTACAGACAGGGGAGTCTATGGCTACACCTTC.

This sequence joins TRBV3-1 and TRBJ2-7; D is ambiguous. In germline, CDR1 is LGHDT, CDR2 YNNKEL (reference sequence). Between the trimmed V and J ends, which lost 8 bases and 8 bases, there was a span of 16 bases. This CDR3 region has 12 residues. DNA for the CDR3: TGTGCCAGCGGCAGATCGGGCCGCCAGCAGTACTTC. Amino acid sequence: CASGRSGRQQYF.

This clonotype was seen at least ten times. This chain uses TRBV7-9 with TRBJ1-2; 7 nucleotides align to TRBD1. Germline V CDR1 and CDR2: SEHNR, FQNEAQ (reference sequence). After removal of 1 base from V and 0 bases from J, the junction contained 5 bases not matched to a gene. The CDR3 length is 16 residues. CDR3 bases: TGTGCCAGCAGCTTAGACGGGGACAGAACTAACTATGGCTACACCTTC. As protein: CASSLDGDRTNYGYTF.

This clonotype has at least ten counts. The V call is TRBV18, the J call TRBJ2-4; 8 bases are a match to TRBD1. Germline values: CDR1 KGHSH, CDR2 LQKENI. Unmatched junction bases numbered 5, after V lost 5 bases and J lost 8 bases. The CDR3 is made up of 13 amino acids. For the CDR3, the DNA is TGTGCCAGCTCAGACAGGGGAGGACACATTCAGTACTTC. It encodes CASSDRGGHIQYF.

The V gene is TRBV6-1, the J gene TRBJ1-2, with D possibly matching TRBD1 (5 bases). Trimming pared 6 bases from V and 6 bases from J, leaving 17 bases between. This CDR3 spans 14 amino acids. The germline V gene encodes CDR1 MNHNS and CDR2 SASEGT. As DNA, the CDR3 is TGTGCCAGCAGCCCCGGGGGGTCAGAAAATGGCTACACCTTC. Protein sequence: CASSPGGSENGYTF.

The gene calls are TRBV27 and TRBJ2-1; 8 nucleotides match TRBD2. Germline-derived CDR1 and CDR2 are MNHEY and SMNVEV (reference sequence). The length of the CDR3 is 13 residues. V was pared by 6 bases and J by 9 bases, with 7 bases of the junction left unmatched. CDR3 coding DNA: TGTGCCAGCAGCCACGGGGGGGGTTCTGAGCAGTTCTTC. Translation gives CASSHGGGSEQFF.

This clonotype was counted only a few times. The J gene is TRBJ1-3, the V gene TRBV12-3 or TRBV12-4; D unresolved. Trimming left V 7 bases short and J 0 bases short, with 4 bases between. There are 12 residues in the CDR3. The CDR3 DNA follows: TGTGCCAGCACCAACTCTGGAAACACCATATATTTT. Translating it yields CASTNSGNTIYF.

This clonotype was observed a handful of times. V gene TRBV7-2 combines with J gene TRBJ2-3; tentatively, D is TRBD2 (6 bases). Germline-derived CDR1 and CDR2 are SGHTA and FQGNSA. V was trimmed by 6 bases and J by 2 bases, leaving 21 bases between them. The CDR3 runs to 17 residues. The chain's CDR3 is CASRTTRLARATDTQYF. The CDR3 nucleotides are TGTGCCAGCAGGACAACCAGGCTAGCGCGAGCCACAGATACGCAGTATTTT.

This clonotype has a count of ten or more. The chain combines TRBV7-8 with TRBJ2-7; D uncertain. This CDR3 is 14 amino acids long. Germline lookup yields CDR1 SGHVS and CDR2 FQNEAQ. Trimming pared 1 base from V and 7 bases from J, leaving 14 bases between. Written as DNA, the CDR3 is TGTGCCAGCAGCTTAGGGACGGGTTCGTGGGAGCAGTACTTC. Its translation is CASSLGTGSWEQYF. The full variable domain, completed using reference TRBV7-8 and TRBJ2-7, is GAGVSQSPRYKVAKRGQDVALRCDPISGHVSLFWYQQALGQGPEFLTYFQNEAQLDKSGLPSDRFFAERPEGSVSTLKIQRTQQEDSAVYLCASSLGTGSWEQYFGPGTRLTVT.

This clonotype was seen at least ten times. This sequence joins TRBV28 and TRBJ2-7, with 8 bases that match TRBD1. The V gene end was trimmed by 2 bases and the J gene end by 0 bases; junction bases not matched to a gene: 6. The CDR3 extends over 16 amino acids. Germline V gene data show CDR1 as MDHEN and CDR2 as SYDVKM. This chain's CDR3 is CASSLTGTGYSYEQYF. In nucleotides, the CDR3 is TGTGCCAGCAGTTTAACCGGGACAGGATACTCCTACGAGCAGTACTTC.

The chain links TRBV4-1 to TRBJ1-1; a possible D gene is TRBD1 (5 bases). CDR1 is MGHRA and CDR2 is YSYEKL in the germline V gene. The CDR3 is 13 residues long. Trimming removed 1 base at V and 7 bases at J, with 10 bases between. DNA for the CDR3: TGCGCCAGCAGCCAAGGTCCAGGGTATGAAGCTTTCTTT. Residues: CASSQGPGYEAFF.

The chain employs TRBV10-3 and TRBJ2-3; 10 bases match TRBD2. This CDR3 is built from 14 residues. J gave up 0 bases and V 8 bases, and 2 bases lay outside the gene matches. Germline V gene sequence: CDR1 ENHRY, CDR2 SYGVKD. The CDR3 nucleotides read TGTGCCATCTCACTAGCGGGAAGCACAGATACGCAGTATTTT. Translated: CAISLAGSTDTQYF.

This clonotype was seen many times. The V gene is TRBV6-2 or TRBV6-3, the J gene TRBJ2-7, with a possible D match to TRBD2 (6 bases). V lost 4 bases, J lost 4 bases, and 11 bases lay in between. Germline V CDR1 and CDR2: MNHEY, SVGEGT. This CDR3 spans 13 amino acids. Written as DNA, the CDR3 is TGTGCCAGCAGTTGGTCCGGGAGTTACGAGCAGTACTTC. Translating it yields CASSWSGSYEQYF.

This clonotype appeared a few times. V gene TRBV29-1 combines with J gene TRBJ1-3; D perhaps matches TRBD1 (6 bases). Germline V gives CDR1 SQVTM, CDR2 ANQGSEA. This CDR3 is 15 amino acids long. Trimming pared 6 bases from V and 0 bases from J, leaving 15 bases between. The CDR3 nucleotides read TGCAGCGTCATATTGGACAGTCTCTCTGGAAACACCATATATTTT. Its protein is CSVILDSLSGNTIYF.

This clonotype was seen repeatedly, ten times or more. This sequence joins TRBV3-1 and TRBJ2-3; the match to TRBD2 covers 8 bases. CDR3 length: 16 residues. CDR1 is LGHDT and CDR2 is YNNKEL in the germline V gene (reference sequence). V shed 3 bases, J shed 4 bases, and the junction held 9 bases outside the gene matches. The CDR3 sequence is CASSHIVGRAPDTQYF. The CDR3 DNA reads TGTGCCAGCAGCCACATCGTCGGGAGGGCTCCAGATACGCAGTATTTT.

This clonotype was seen only a few times. The chain carries TRBV24-1 and TRBJ2-2; 9 bases line up with TRBD1. This CDR3 spans 15 amino acids. The germline CDR1 and CDR2 sequences are KGHDR and SFDVKD. Trimming removed 7 bases from V and 4 bases from J; junction bases left unmatched: 6. The CDR3 sequence: CATSDTGGSTGELFF. The DNA for the CDR3 is TGTGCCACCAGCGATACAGGGGGCAGCACCGGGGAGCTGTTTTTT.

The sample holds many counts of this clonotype. The rearrangement uses TRBV5-1 and TRBJ1-1; D might be TRBD1 (5 bases). V was trimmed by 3 bases and J by 0 bases, leaving 12 bases between them. This CDR3 region has 15 residues. The germline gives CDR1 SGHRS, CDR2 YFSETQ. Here the CDR3 DNA reads TGCGCCAGCAGCTGGGCAGGGTTGATGAACACTGAAGCTTTCTTT. Its protein product is CASSWAGLMNTEAFF.